This TCR beta chain originates from a study of Ad26.COV2.S vaccination and SARS-CoV-2 variants. The study, taken as a whole, reports: Compared with placebo recipients, vaccine recipients had higher spike-specific TCR breadth.

The method was immunoSEQ multiplex PCR; TCRdb's version includes in-frame clones alone and lacks a portion of them. Of about 320,000 clones listed, around 85% are singletons. Note on this clone: What it binds is not known.

Regarding treatment: 15 to 20 received Ad26.COV2.S at low or high dose, single or two shots; roughly five received placebo; per-sample allocation not given. Day 63 following the first vaccine or placebo injection was when the samples were taken. This CDR3 is built from 16 residues. Trimming took 0 bases from V and 2 from J; bases not matched to a gene: 5. CDR1 and CDR2 from the germline V gene are SGHVS and FQNEAQ. This receptor was taken from a person aged 18-65 years who received the Ad26.COV2.S COVID-19 vaccine or a placebo. V is TRBV7-8 and J is TRBJ2-5; 8 nucleotides match TRBD1. Sequenced material: peripheral blood, taken in a trial of Ad26.COV2.S vaccine versus placebo. The CDR3 reads CASSLAAGGGQETQYF. CDR3 bases: TGTGCCAGCAGCTTAGCTGCAGGGGGCGGTCAAGAGACCCAGTACTTC.